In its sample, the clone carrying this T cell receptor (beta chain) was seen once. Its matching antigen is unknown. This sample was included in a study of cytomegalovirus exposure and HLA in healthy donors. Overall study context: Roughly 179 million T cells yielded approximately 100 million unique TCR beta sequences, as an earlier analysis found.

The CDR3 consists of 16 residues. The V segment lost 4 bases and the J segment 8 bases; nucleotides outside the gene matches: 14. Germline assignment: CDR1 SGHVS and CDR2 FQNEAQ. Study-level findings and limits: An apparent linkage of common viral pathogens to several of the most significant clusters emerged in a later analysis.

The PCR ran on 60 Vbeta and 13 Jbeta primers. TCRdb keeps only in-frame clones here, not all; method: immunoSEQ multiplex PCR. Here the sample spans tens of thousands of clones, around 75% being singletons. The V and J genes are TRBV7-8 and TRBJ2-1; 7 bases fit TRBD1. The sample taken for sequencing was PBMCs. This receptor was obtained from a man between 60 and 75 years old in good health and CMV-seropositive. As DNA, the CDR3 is TGTGCCAGCAGCTCCCGCTTGGGGGCAGGGGGTTATGAGCAGTTCTTC. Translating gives CASSSRLGAGGYEQFF.